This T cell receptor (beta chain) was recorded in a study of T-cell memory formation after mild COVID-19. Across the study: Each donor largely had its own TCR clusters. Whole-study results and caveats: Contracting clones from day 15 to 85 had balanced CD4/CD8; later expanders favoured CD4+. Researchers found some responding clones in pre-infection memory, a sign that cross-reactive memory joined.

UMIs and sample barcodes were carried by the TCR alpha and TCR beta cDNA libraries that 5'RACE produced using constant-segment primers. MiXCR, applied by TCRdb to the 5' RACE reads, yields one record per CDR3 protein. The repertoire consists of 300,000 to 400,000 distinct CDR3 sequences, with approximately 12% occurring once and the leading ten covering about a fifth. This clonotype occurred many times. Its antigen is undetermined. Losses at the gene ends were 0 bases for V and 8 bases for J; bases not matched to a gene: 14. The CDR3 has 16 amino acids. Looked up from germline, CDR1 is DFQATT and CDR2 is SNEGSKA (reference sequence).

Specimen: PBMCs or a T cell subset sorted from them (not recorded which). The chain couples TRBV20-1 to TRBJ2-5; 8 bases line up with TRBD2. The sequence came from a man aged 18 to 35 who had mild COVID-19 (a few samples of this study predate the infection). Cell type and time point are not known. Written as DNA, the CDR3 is TGCAGTGCTAGAGATCCTGGGGGAGCGGGGGAGGGAACCCAGTACTTC. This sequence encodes CSARDPGGAGEGTQYF.